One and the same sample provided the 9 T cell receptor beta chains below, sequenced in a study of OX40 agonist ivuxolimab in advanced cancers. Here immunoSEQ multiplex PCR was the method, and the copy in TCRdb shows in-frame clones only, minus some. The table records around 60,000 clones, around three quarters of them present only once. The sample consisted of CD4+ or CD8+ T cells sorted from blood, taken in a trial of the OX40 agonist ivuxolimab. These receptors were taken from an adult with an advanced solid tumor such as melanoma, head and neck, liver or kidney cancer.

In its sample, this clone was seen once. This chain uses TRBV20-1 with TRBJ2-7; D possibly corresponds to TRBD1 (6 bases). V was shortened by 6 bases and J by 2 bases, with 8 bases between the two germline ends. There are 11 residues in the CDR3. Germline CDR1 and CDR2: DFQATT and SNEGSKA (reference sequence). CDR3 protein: CSARQAYEQYF. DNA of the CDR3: TGCAGTGCCAGACAGGCCTACGAGCAGTACTTC.

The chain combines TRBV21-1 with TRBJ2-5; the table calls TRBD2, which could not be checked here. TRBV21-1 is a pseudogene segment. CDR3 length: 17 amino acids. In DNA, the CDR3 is TGTGCCAGCAGCAAAGAGGGTTCGGGGAAGTACCAAGAGACCCAGTACTTC. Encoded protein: CASSKEGSGKYQETQYF.

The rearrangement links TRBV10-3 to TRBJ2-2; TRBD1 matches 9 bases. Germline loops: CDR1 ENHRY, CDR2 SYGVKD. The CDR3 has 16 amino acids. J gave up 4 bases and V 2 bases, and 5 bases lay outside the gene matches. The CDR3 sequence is CAISEPGTGRTGELFF. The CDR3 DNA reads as TGTGCCATCAGTGAGCCCGGGACAGGGCGCACCGGGGAGCTGTTTTTT.

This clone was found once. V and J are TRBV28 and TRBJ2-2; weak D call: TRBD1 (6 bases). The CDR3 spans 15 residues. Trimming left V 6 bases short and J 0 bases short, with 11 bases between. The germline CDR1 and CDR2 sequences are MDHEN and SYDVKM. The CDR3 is CASRGAGSNTGELFF. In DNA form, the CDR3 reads TGTGCCAGCAGGGGGGCGGGCTCGAACACCGGGGAGCTGTTTTTT.

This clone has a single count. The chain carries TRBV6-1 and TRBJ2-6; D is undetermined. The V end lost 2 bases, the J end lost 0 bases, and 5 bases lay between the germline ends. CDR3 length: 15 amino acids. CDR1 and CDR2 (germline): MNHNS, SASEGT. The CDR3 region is CASSENLSGANVLTF. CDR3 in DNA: TGTGCCAGCAGTGAAAACCTCTCTGGGGCCAACGTCCTGACTTTC.

The CDR3 region has the DNA TGTGCCAGCAGCTATGATCTAGGGGTGAACACTGAAGCTTTCTTT. Its protein product is CASSYDLGVNTEAFF. V usage is TRBV5-6 and J usage is TRBJ1-1, with D possibly TRBD1 on 5 matching bases. In germline, CDR1 is SGHDT, CDR2 YYEEEE. V was shortened by 3 bases and J by 0 bases, with 12 bases between the two germline ends. The CDR3 has 15 amino acids. Looking up the rest from reference TRBV5-6 and TRBJ1-1 gives the full variable domain: DAGVTQSPTHLIKTRGQQVTLRCSPKSGHDTVSWYQQALGQGPQFIFQYYEEEERQRGNFPDRFSGHQFPNYSSELNVNALLLGDSALYLCASSYDLGVNTEAFFGQGTRLTVV.

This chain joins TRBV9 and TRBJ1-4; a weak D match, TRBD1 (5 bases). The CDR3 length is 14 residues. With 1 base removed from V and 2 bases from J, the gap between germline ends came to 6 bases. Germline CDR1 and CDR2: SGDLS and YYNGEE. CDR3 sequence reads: CASSVQGTNEKLFF. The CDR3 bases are TGTGCCAGCAGCGTACAGGGTACTAATGAAAAACTGTTTTTT.

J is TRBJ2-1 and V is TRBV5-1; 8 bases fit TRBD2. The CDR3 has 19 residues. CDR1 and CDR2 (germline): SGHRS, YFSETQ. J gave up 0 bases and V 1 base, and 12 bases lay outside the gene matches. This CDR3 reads CASSLPASGSQSSYNEQFF. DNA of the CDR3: TGCGCCAGCAGCTTGCCGGCTAGCGGGTCCCAGAGCTCCTACAATGAGCAGTTCTTC.

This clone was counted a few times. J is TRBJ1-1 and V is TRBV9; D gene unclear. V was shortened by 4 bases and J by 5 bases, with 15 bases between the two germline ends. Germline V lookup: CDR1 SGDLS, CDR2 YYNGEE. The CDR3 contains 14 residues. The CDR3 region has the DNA TGTGCCAGCAGCCCGGACGGTACAACAACTGAAGCTTTCTTT. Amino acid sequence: CASSPDGTTTEAFF.